This TCR beta chain appears in the sequencing data of a study of shared clonotypes between healthy human individuals. The CDR3 consists of 12 residues. CD4+ cells were split into CD45RA+ naive and CD45RA-negative memory subsets. This table comes from immunoSEQ multiplex PCR, and its TCRdb copy is limited to in-frame clones, with some not included. Of under 1,900,000 clones in the sample, roughly 98.5% were seen once. Source material: naive CD4+ T cells sorted from blood. Subset indicated: CD45RA+ positively selected. J is TRBJ1-5 and V is TRBV12-1; TRBD1 is taken as the D call from the table, unchecked against the DNA. TRBV12-1 is given as a pseudogene. The clonotype was recovered from a man aged 25 to 40 in good health. The CDR3 nucleotides read TGTGCCAGCAGCCACAGGGTTCAGCCCCAGCATTTT. This sequence encodes CASSHRVQPQHF.